The 24 T cell receptor beta chains in this list originate from one sample, sequenced in a study of blood T cell repertoires in COVID-19 (TCRdb year 2020). The library was obtained by the immunoSEQ multiplex PCR assay. Sourced from immuneACCESS, this table was stored by TCRdb with only in-frame sequences that have V and J called. A share of the clones is absent; for the studies checked, an unresolved V gene accounts for under half, and the remainder has no known explanation. For this sample there are around 290,000 clones; roughly 92% appear just once. The ten largest clones take up about 2.2% of the sample. The material sequenced was peripheral blood. The origin of the receptors is a young woman with COVID-19, enrolled during active disease.

The V call is TRBV11-2, the J call TRBJ2-7; TRBD2 might be the D (5 bases). The V gene's germline CDR1 is SGHAT and CDR2 FQNNGV. V was shortened by 4 bases and J by 1 base, with 14 bases between the two germline ends. The CDR3 has 15 amino acids. The CDR3 loop reads CASSSDSAWSYEQYF. CDR3 sequence (DNA): TGTGCCAGCAGCTCAGATAGCGCGTGGTCCTACGAGCAGTACTTC.

The chain combines TRBV27 with TRBJ2-1; TRBD1 matches at 10 bases. CDR1 is MNHEY, CDR2 SMNVEV, per germline (reference sequence). This CDR3 has 14 amino acids. J lost 5 bases, V lost 6 bases, and 4 bases had no gene match. This chain's CDR3 is CASRGDRGHNEQFF. In nucleotides, the CDR3 is TGTGCCAGCAGGGGGGACAGGGGCCACAATGAGCAGTTCTTC.

This clone has a handful of counts. DNA of the CDR3: TGTGCCACCAGCAGAGATGGGCAGTCCTCCGGGGAGCTGTTTTTT. The encoded protein is CATSRDGQSSGELFF. The V and J genes are TRBV15 and TRBJ2-2, with D hard to call. Germline CDR1 LNHNV, CDR2 YYDKDF (reference sequence). The CDR3 spans 15 residues. V was pared by 0 bases and J by 6 bases, with 11 bases between. Variable domain in full (rest from reference TRBV15 and TRBJ2-2): DAMVIQNPRYQVTQFGKPVTLSCSQTLNHNVMYWYQQKSSQAPKLLFHYYDKDFNNEADTPDNFQSRRPNTSFCFLDIRSPGLGDTAMYLCATSRDGQSSGELFFGEGSRLTVL.

The count of this clone is one. This sequence joins TRBV4-1 and TRBJ1-4; D not resolved. The germline gives CDR1 MGHRA, CDR2 YSYEKL. CDR3 size: 14 residues. The V end lost 1 base, the J end lost 2 bases, and 5 bases lay between the germline ends. CDR3 in DNA: TGCGCCAGCAGCCAAGCATCCACTAATGAAAAACTGTTTTTT. Its protein product is CASSQASTNEKLFF.

The rearrangement links TRBV2 to TRBJ1-2; D gene ambiguous. With 8 bases removed from V and 8 bases from J, the gap between germline ends came to 12 bases. Germline CDR1 SNHLY, CDR2 FYNNEI. This CDR3 region has 11 residues. CDR3: CASARFLGYTF. DNA for the CDR3: TGTGCCAGCGCCAGGTTTTTAGGCTACACCTTC.

This clone was found once. The chain is built from TRBV20-1 and TRBJ2-7; D remains ambiguous. The CDR3 has 12 amino acids. V was shortened by 3 bases and J by 4 bases, with 10 bases between the two germline ends. Germline CDR1 and CDR2: DFQATT and SNEGSKA (reference sequence). CDR3 region: CSASQLAYEQYF. DNA of the CDR3: TGCAGTGCTAGTCAACTTGCTTACGAGCAGTACTTC.

The sample holds a few counts of this clone. The chain joins TRBV5-1 to TRBJ2-2; D unclear. Trimming took 4 bases from V and 0 from J, leaving 13 bases between them. This CDR3 has 16 residues. Germline assignment: CDR1 SGHRS and CDR2 YFSETQ. DNA of the CDR3: TGCGCCAGCAGCCCCTTCGGTGGTGCGAACACCGGGGAGCTGTTTTTT. Its protein product is CASSPFGGANTGELFF.

This sequence joins TRBV27 and TRBJ1-2, with D maybe TRBD1 (6 bases). V was shortened by 0 bases and J by 8 bases, with 13 bases between the two germline ends. The CDR3 totals 14 residues. CDR1 and CDR2 from the germline V gene are MNHEY and SMNVEV (reference sequence). The CDR3 DNA is TGTGCCAGCAGTTTATCGATAACAGGGCACGGCTACACCTTC. Protein product: CASSLSITGHGYTF.

The chain joins TRBV5-8 to TRBJ1-2; unclear D gene. CDR1 and CDR2 from the germline V gene are SGHTS and YDEGEE. The CDR3 is made up of 13 amino acids. V lost 7 bases and J lost 2, with 12 bases in between. The CDR3, as DNA: TGTGCCAGCCCCTTCGGTAGAAACTATGGCTACACCTTC. Protein sequence: CASPFGRNYGYTF.

V is TRBV3-1 (or the pseudogene TRBV3-2) and J is TRBJ1-2; D remains ambiguous. This CDR3 contains 14 residues. The germline CDR1 and CDR2 sequences are LGHDT and YNNKEL (reference sequence). V was pared by 3 bases and J by 3 bases, with 11 bases between. CDR3 in DNA: TGTGCCAGCAGCCACGCGACATCCTACTATGGCTACACCTTC. Protein sequence: CASSHATSYYGYTF.

The J gene is TRBJ1-2, the V gene TRBV6-5; 9 bases align to TRBD1. After removal of 8 bases from V and 2 bases from J, the junction contained 3 bases not matched to a gene. The CDR3 contains 13 residues. Germline values: CDR1 MNHEY, CDR2 SVGAGI. The CDR3 region has the DNA TGTGCCAGCGCACAGGGGGCGAACTATGGCTACACCTTC. It is translated as CASAQGANYGYTF.

The CDR3 reads CASREQTFTDTQYF. CDR3 nucleotides: TGTGCCAGCAGGGAACAGACTTTCACAGATACGCAGTATTTT. The J gene is TRBJ2-3, the V gene TRBV2; no reliable D call. Per germline, CDR1 SNHLY and CDR2 FYNNEI. V was cut by 6 bases and J by 2 bases, with 12 bases left in between. The CDR3 covers 14 residues.

The chain couples TRBV3-1 (or the pseudogene TRBV3-2) to TRBJ1-2, with TRBD1 matching 8 bases. CDR1 is LGHDT and CDR2 is YNNKEL in the germline V gene (reference sequence). The CDR3 extends over 14 amino acids. V dropped 2 bases and J dropped 3; count of bases not matched to a gene: 2. For the CDR3, the DNA is TGTGCCAGCAGCCAACAGACAGGGGACTATGGCTACACCTTC. The encoded protein is CASSQQTGDYGYTF.

The chain links TRBV7-2 to TRBJ1-3; D not certain. The CDR3 has 16 residues. CDR1 and CDR2 (germline): SGHTA, FQGNSA. V was clipped by 1 base and J by 0 bases, with 10 bases between them. The CDR3 nucleotides read TGTGCCAGCAGCTTAGGGGCCCTGGCCTCTGGAAACACCATATATTTT. Translated: CASSLGALASGNTIYF. The whole variable domain, filled in from reference TRBV7-2 and TRBJ1-3, reads GAGVSQSPSNKVTEKGKDVELRCDPISGHTALYWYRQSLGQGLEFLIYFQGNSAPDKSGLPSDRFSAERTGGSVSTLTIQRTQQEDSAVYLCASSLGALASGNTIYFGEGSWLTVV.

This clone appeared a few times. The chain recombines TRBV12-3 or TRBV12-4 with TRBJ1-2; 7 nucleotides match TRBD1. V trimming: 5 bases; J trimming: 8 bases; junction bases outside the gene matches: 5. This CDR3 has 12 amino acids. CDR3 coding DNA: TGTGCCAGCAGTACGTACAGGGGAGGCTACACCTTC. It is translated as CASSTYRGGYTF.

The rearrangement uses TRBV6-5 and TRBJ2-5; tentatively, D is TRBD1 (6 bases). Trimming removed 1 base from V and 3 bases from J, with 9 bases in between. Germline lookup yields CDR1 MNHEY and CDR2 SVGAGI. The CDR3 is 14 residues long. CDR3 coding DNA: TGTGCCAGCAGTTACTTGTCAGGGGAAGAGACCCAGTACTTC. This translates into CASSYLSGEETQYF.

V is TRBV5-5 and J is TRBJ2-1; D gene ambiguous. This CDR3 is built from 14 residues. V was pared by 1 base and J by 3 bases, with 8 bases between. Germline V gene lookup returns CDR1 SGHKS and CDR2 YYEKEE (reference sequence). The CDR3 loop reads CASSLSGGYNEQFF. CDR3 bases: TGTGCCAGCAGCTTGTCCGGCGGCTACAATGAGCAGTTCTTC.

This rearrangement joins TRBV12-3 or TRBV12-4 to TRBJ1-2; D remains ambiguous. This CDR3 has 13 amino acids. The V end lost 3 bases, the J end lost 8 bases, and 13 bases lay between the germline ends. The CDR3 DNA sequence: TGTGCCAGCAGTTTTGGGAGGAAGGACGGCTACACCTTC. Its translation is CASSFGRKDGYTF.

In DNA, the CDR3 is TGTGCCAGCAGCAGAAGGACTAGCGGGGTTTACGAGCAGTACTTC. Translation: CASSRRTSGVYEQYF. The chain employs TRBV21-1 and TRBJ2-7; the table's D call of TRBD2 was not tested on the DNA. TRBV21-1 is shown as a pseudogene. The length of the CDR3 is 15 residues.

This clone was seen a few times. CDR3 bases: TGTGCCAGCACCCATCTGGCCACCTACGAGCAGTACTTC. It is translated as CASTHLATYEQYF. V usage is TRBV6-5 and J usage is TRBJ2-7; D remains ambiguous. Between the trimmed V and J ends, which lost 7 bases and 2 bases, there was a span of 12 bases. Germline lookup yields CDR1 MNHEY and CDR2 SVGAGI. The CDR3 contains 13 residues.

The chain uses TRBV9 and TRBJ1-4; 10 bases agree with TRBD1. Germline values: CDR1 SGDLS, CDR2 YYNGEE. The length of the CDR3 is 16 residues. Trimming removed 4 bases from V and 8 bases from J; junction bases left unmatched: 11. The CDR3 coding sequence is TGTGCCAGCAGCCAAGTAGCTGGGACAGGGGAGGAAAAACTGTTTTTT. Protein: CASSQVAGTGEEKLFF.

This rearrangement joins TRBV14 to TRBJ2-2, with TRBD1 as a possible D gene (6 bases). V lost 2 bases to trimming and J lost 5 bases, with 12 bases between them. The germline CDR1 and CDR2 sequences are SGHDN and FVKESK. The CDR3 spans 15 residues. Written as DNA, the CDR3 is TGTGCCAGCAGCCAACACAGGGAAGGGACCGGGGAGCTGTTTTTT. Encoded protein: CASSQHREGTGELFF. The complete variable domain, with remaining parts taken from reference TRBV14 and TRBJ2-2, reads EAGVTQFPSHSVIEKGQTVTLRCDPISGHDNLYWYRRVMGKEIKFLLHFVKESKQDESGMPNNRFLAERTGGTYSTLKVQPAELEDSGVYFCASSQHREGTGELFFGEGSRLTVL.

The chain combines TRBV19 with TRBJ1-2, with a tentative D call TRBD1 (6 bases). V was cut by 6 bases and J by 7 bases, with 12 bases left in between. The CDR3 runs to 12 residues. In germline, CDR1 is LNHDA, CDR2 SQIVND (reference sequence). The CDR3: CASSQGNLGYTF. The CDR3 DNA is TGTGCCAGTAGCCAGGGGAATCTTGGCTACACCTTC.

Notes on this clone: This specimen includes other DNA sequences encoding the same CDR3. The chain has TRBV25-1 and TRBJ1-1; tentative D call: TRBD1 (6 bases). CDR1 and CDR2 (germline): MGHDK, SYGVNS. The CDR3 totals 11 residues. Deletions cut 6 bases from V and 7 bases from J, with 9 bases between. The CDR3 nucleotides are TGTGCCAGCAGCGGGACAAATGAAGCTTTCTTT. Its protein is CASSGTNEAFF.